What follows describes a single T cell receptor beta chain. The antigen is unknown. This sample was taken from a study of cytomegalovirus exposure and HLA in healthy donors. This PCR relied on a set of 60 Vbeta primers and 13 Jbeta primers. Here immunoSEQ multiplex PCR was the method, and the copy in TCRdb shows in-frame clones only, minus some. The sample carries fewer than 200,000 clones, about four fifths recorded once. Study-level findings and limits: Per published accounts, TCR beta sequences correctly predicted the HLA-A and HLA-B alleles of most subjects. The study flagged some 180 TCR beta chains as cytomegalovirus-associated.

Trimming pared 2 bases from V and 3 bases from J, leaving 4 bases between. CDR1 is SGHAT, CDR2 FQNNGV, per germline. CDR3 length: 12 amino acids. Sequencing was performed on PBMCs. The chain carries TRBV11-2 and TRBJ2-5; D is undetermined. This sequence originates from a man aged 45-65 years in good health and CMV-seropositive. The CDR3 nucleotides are TGTGCCAGCAGCTTATTAGAAGAGACCCAGTACTTC. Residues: CASSLLEETQYF.